This TCR beta chain was documented in a study of a mutant IDH1 vaccine in newly diagnosed glioma. Specified time point: week 11, during vaccination. What each vaccine dose contained was 300 ug of mutant IDH1 20-mer peptide, accompanied by topical imiquimod. Germline V lookup: CDR1 LNHDA, CDR2 SQIVND (reference sequence). Trimming cost V 0 bases and J 4 bases, with 15 bases left between them. This CDR3 region has 16 residues. Sequencing was performed with immunoSEQ multiplex PCR; in TCRdb, only in-frame clones are kept and a portion is missing. The table includes 55,000 to 65,000 clones, 75% to 85% detected once. To note about this clone: What it binds is unknown.

This receptor was obtained from a man aged 50 to 59 with glioma. Sequencing used PBMCs, obtained from a glioma patient whose treatment included an IDH1 peptide vaccine. The chain has TRBV19 and TRBJ1-2; D might be TRBD1 (5 bases). CDR3 sequence: CASSIDLARAGYGYTF. The DNA of the CDR3 is TGTGCCAGTAGTATAGATCTGGCCAGGGCAGGCTATGGCTACACCTTC.